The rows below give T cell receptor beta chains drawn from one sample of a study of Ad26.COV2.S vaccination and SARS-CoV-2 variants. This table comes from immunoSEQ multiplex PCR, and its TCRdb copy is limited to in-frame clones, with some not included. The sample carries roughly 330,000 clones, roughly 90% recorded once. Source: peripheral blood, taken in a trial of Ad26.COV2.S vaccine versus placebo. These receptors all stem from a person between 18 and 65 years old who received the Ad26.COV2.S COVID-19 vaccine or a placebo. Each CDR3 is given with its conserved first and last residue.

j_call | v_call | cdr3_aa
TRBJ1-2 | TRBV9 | CASSTRGDNYGYTF
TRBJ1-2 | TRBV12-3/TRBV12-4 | CASTGGSYGYTF
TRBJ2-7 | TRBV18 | CASSPETDPYEQYF
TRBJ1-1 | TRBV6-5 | CASSLITGDTEAFF
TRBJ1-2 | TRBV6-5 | CASSLLTGNYGYTF
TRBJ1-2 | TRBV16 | CASSRTDGQIYGYTF
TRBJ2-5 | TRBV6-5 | CASLGLTYQETQYF
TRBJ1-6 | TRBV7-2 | CASSLAVRGSPLHF
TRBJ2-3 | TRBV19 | CASSPTLGTDTQYF
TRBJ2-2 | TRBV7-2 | CASSLNTGELFF
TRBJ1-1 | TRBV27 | CASSPSRRVGGNTEAFF
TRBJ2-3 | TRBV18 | CASSPQASGRAVDTQYF
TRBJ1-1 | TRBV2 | CASSSGGNTEAFF
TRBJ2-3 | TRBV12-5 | CASGLVLSTDTQYF
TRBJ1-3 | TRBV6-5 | CASSFTQADSGNTIYF
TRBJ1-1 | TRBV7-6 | CASSLARTQGLTEAFF
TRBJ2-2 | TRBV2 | CASNLAVNTGELFF
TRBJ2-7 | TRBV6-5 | CASSPTGGYEQYF
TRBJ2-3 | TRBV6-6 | CASSSSRGGTDTQYF
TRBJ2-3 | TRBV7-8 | CASSFTGTGTDTQYF
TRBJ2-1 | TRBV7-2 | CASSLGWGNEQFF
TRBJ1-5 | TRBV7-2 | CASSPTGYRNQPQHF
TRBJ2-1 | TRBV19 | CASSIVASGGNEQFF
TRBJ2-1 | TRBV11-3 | CASSGLAGDNEQFF
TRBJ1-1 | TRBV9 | CASSVGRGQGIEAFF
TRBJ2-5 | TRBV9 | CASSVLGGGETQYF
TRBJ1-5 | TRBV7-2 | CASSLTLINQPQHF
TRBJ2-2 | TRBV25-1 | CASRATSGPTGELFF
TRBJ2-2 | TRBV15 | CATSRDWGWPGELFF
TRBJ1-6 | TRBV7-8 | CASSLGGTGRSNSPLHF
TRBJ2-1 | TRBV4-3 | CASSQDPAGGFNEQFF
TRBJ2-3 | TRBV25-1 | CASSTWEITDTQYF
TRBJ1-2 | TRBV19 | CASSPVGYGYTF
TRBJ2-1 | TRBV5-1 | CASSLGVTSGNNEQFF
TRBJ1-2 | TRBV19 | CASSLSGNYGYTF
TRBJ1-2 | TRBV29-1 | CSVDREYDGYTF
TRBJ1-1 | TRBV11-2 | CASSSELQGNTEAFF
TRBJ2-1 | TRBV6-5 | CASSYSTVENEQFF
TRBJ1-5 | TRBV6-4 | CASLLRGGTRQPQHF
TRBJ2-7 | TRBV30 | CAWRQRDRVEEQYF
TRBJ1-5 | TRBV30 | CAWSTGAEGQPQHF
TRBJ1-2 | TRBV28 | CASILGQGRGYTF
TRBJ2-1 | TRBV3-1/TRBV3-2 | CASSPGQGTYNEQFF
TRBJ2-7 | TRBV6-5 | CASSRTSSSYEQYF
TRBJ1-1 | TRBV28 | CASSRDRVDTEAFF
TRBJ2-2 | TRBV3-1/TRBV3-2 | CASSQDRLRGVPKNTGELFF
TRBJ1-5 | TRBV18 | CASSPGTGPNQPQHF
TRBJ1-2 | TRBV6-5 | CASSRTGTGNGYTF
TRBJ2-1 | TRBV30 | CAWSGTSGYNEQFF
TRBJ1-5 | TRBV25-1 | CASSEWEETSNQPQHF
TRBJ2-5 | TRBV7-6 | CASSPQPGPPSRETQYF
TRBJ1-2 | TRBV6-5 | CASSYSRGGYTF
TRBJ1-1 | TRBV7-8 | CASSYTTGKAEAFF
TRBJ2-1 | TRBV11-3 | CASSLGASGSRNNEQFF
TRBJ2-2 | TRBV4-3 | CASSPRRMTPANTGELFF